This TCR beta chain was retrieved from a study of blood T cell repertoires in COVID-19 (dated by TCRdb to 2020 to 2021). For the study in its entirety: Samples covering the acute and convalescent phases of COVID-19 were provided by collaborators in the United States, Italy and Spain. Samples were obtained from the ongoing ImmuneRACE study (first 160 participants) and from about 1,300 subjects provided by 6 global collaborators. The sample metadata nearly always contained a de-identified subject ID, COVID-19 status, age in years and sex. A freely available public database, intended as a resource for researchers studying the immune response to SARS-CoV-2, is where the repertoires were released. Subjects who had been exposed to COVID-19, were actively infected with it, or had recovered from it provided the deeply sampled blood TCRbeta repertoires that made up the dataset. The prospective study material was composed of cDNA or gDNA derived from T cells, B-cell-depleted T cells, or PBMCs. HLA class I and class II types, where available, came from metadata supplied by the sample provider rather than from assay-based typing. General study outcomes and caveats: Clinical and demographic metadata were provided uncurated, with the amount varying by source and participant.

Measured from the cysteine to the phenylalanine, the CDR3 is 13 residues long. Just CDR3 DNA is preserved here, 39 bases in frame from base 1. The germline V gene yields MNHEY for CDR1 and SVGAGI for CDR2. Cut back by 0 bases and 6 bases, the V and J ends lie 8 bases apart. Each collaborating institution followed its own protocols to collect whole blood in K2EDTA tubes. For TCRbeta analysis, collaborators shipped samples in one of three forms: frozen whole blood, isolated PBMCs, or DNA extracted from either of those sample types. This clone was seen only a few times. The specificity of this receptor is unknown. No base quality information exists; no much larger clone differs at one position. TCRbeta CDR3 regions were amplified from genomic DNA using the immunoSEQ Assay, a bias-controlled multiplex PCR. The authors' analysis ran thus. The number of nucleated cells in each sample was estimated from the amplification of reference gene primers within the assay. Sequence reads were collapsed and filtered to measure the absolute abundance of every unique TCRbeta CDR3 rearrangement. For each sample, productive Simpson clonality was calculated as the square root of Simpson's diversity index across productive rearrangements. Not all clones reach the TCRdb copy of this immuneACCESS table, which keeps in-frame sequences only. Checked studies attribute under half of the gap to unresolved V genes and leave the rest unexplained. For V, J and clone size, that table is used; D and trimming come from the DNA. Recorded for this sample are some 20,000 clones; about 86% of them occurred a single time. Of the sample, 18% falls within the top ten clones.

The V gene is TRBV6-5 and the J gene is TRBJ1-1; the D gene is not confidently resolved. The receptor was derived from a human donor with acute or convalescent COVID-19. The donor label of this sample is uncertain. Input material: peripheral blood. The CDR3 protein is CASSYSRPSEAFF. The nucleotide sequence is given as TGTGCCAGCAGTTACTCGAGGCCTTCTGAAGCTTTCTTT.